A selection of T cell receptor beta chains follows, all from one sample in a study of T cell responses to AZD1222 COVID-19 vaccine. Some clones are missing from TCRdb's copy, which holds only in-frame ones; the method was immunoSEQ multiplex PCR. The sample includes about 160,000 clones, under 95% of them seen just once. Sequenced here: peripheral blood, sampled on day 0 of MenACWY control vaccination. The receptor source for this set is an adult in good health. Both conserved end residues are part of each CDR3. Fields, in order: J gene, clone size, V gene, CDR3 protein. Clone sizes are given selectively: once, few, many, or a class where the clone is expanded.

J gene: TRBJ2-5
clone size: NA
V gene: TRBV7-9
CDR3 protein: CASRLARYQETQYF

J gene: TRBJ1-5
clone size: NA
V gene: TRBV19
CDR3 protein: CASSIGNQPQHF

J gene: TRBJ1-2
clone size: NA
V gene: TRBV11-3
CDR3 protein: CASSPIYGLPFF

J gene: TRBJ2-2
clone size: NA
V gene: TRBV4-3
CDR3 protein: CASRGDLANTGELFF

J gene: TRBJ1-1
clone size: NA
V gene: TRBV28
CDR3 protein: CASTGDITWGGDEAFF

J gene: TRBJ2-7
clone size: once
V gene: TRBV6-6
CDR3 protein: CASSPRTGAWGEQYF

J gene: TRBJ2-7
clone size: NA
V gene: TRBV3-1/TRBV3-2
CDR3 protein: CASSPRLGQGYEQYF

J gene: TRBJ1-4
clone size: NA
V gene: TRBV4-1
CDR3 protein: CASSRSDRGEEKLFF

J gene: TRBJ1-5
clone size: NA
V gene: TRBV19
CDR3 protein: CASRPSGGPGQPQHF

J gene: TRBJ2-1
clone size: NA
V gene: TRBV11-3
CDR3 protein: CASSPYGTSVFSSYNEQFF

J gene: TRBJ1-5
clone size: NA
V gene: TRBV18
CDR3 protein: CASATNHAPQHF

J gene: TRBJ2-5
clone size: once
V gene: TRBV19
CDR3 protein: CASSTRTGRETQYF

J gene: TRBJ1-1
clone size: NA
V gene: TRBV2
CDR3 protein: CASSARQGLWAEAFF

J gene: TRBJ2-5
clone size: NA
V gene: TRBV28
CDR3 protein: CASSRGLGSAGKETQYF

J gene: TRBJ1-2
clone size: NA
V gene: TRBV11-3
CDR3 protein: CASSLGPTYNYGYTF

J gene: TRBJ2-1
clone size: NA
V gene: TRBV29-1
CDR3 protein: CSVDAQRVTLLSEQFF

J gene: TRBJ1-2
clone size: NA
V gene: TRBV2
CDR3 protein: CASSEAGTIYGYTF

J gene: TRBJ1-3
clone size: NA
V gene: TRBV3-1/TRBV3-2
CDR3 protein: CASSPERTGNTIYF

J gene: TRBJ1-4
clone size: NA
V gene: TRBV6-2/TRBV6-3
CDR3 protein: CASSKGTAYNEKLFF

J gene: TRBJ1-6
clone size: few
V gene: TRBV3-1/TRBV3-2
CDR3 protein: CASSQDTQGRSPLHF

J gene: TRBJ1-5
clone size: NA
V gene: TRBV27
CDR3 protein: CASSFLYQPQHF

J gene: TRBJ1-2
clone size: once
V gene: TRBV28
CDR3 protein: CASQTVNYGYTF

J gene: TRBJ1-2
clone size: NA
V gene: TRBV5-1
CDR3 protein: CASSLENYGYTF

J gene: TRBJ2-2
clone size: NA
V gene: TRBV11-3
CDR3 protein: CASSLGVAGVSGGELFF

J gene: TRBJ1-2
clone size: NA
V gene: TRBV9
CDR3 protein: CASSAVEGPTIYGYTF

J gene: TRBJ1-5
clone size: NA
V gene: TRBV30
CDR3 protein: CAWDREVNQPQHF

J gene: TRBJ1-5
clone size: NA
V gene: TRBV5-5
CDR3 protein: CASSLLGNQPQHF

J gene: TRBJ2-7
clone size: NA
V gene: TRBV2
CDR3 protein: CASKGGWLAAYEQYF

J gene: TRBJ1-1
clone size: NA
V gene: TRBV14
CDR3 protein: CASSLTGRYTEAFF

J gene: TRBJ1-2
clone size: NA
V gene: TRBV29-1
CDR3 protein: CSAAGQGDLSYTF

J gene: TRBJ1-1
clone size: NA
V gene: TRBV2
CDR3 protein: CASSEALMVGLPIATEAFF

J gene: TRBJ2-3
clone size: NA
V gene: TRBV7-6
CDR3 protein: CASTRGRRSTDTQYF

J gene: TRBJ2-1
clone size: NA
V gene: TRBV24-1
CDR3 protein: CATSDPGLQGEQFF

J gene: TRBJ1-2
clone size: NA
V gene: TRBV25-1
CDR3 protein: CASSVGGGDGYTF

J gene: TRBJ2-2
clone size: few
V gene: TRBV12-3/TRBV12-4
CDR3 protein: CASRPAGGELFF

J gene: TRBJ2-7
clone size: NA
V gene: TRBV5-8
CDR3 protein: CASSLASTAGGRSYEQYF

J gene: TRBJ2-7
clone size: NA
V gene: TRBV4-2
CDR3 protein: CASSSTSNWRESYEQYF

J gene: TRBJ1-4
clone size: NA
V gene: TRBV5-1
CDR3 protein: CASSTEGWVNEKLFF

J gene: TRBJ2-7
clone size: few
V gene: TRBV3-1/TRBV3-2
CDR3 protein: CASSSVYEQYF

J gene: TRBJ1-2
clone size: NA
V gene: TRBV7-8
CDR3 protein: CASSLATGYRNGYTF

J gene: TRBJ1-6
clone size: NA
V gene: TRBV12-3/TRBV12-4
CDR3 protein: CASSSLDSPLHF

J gene: TRBJ2-5
clone size: NA
V gene: TRBV19
CDR3 protein: CASSGWGETQYF

J gene: TRBJ2-2
clone size: NA
V gene: TRBV5-1
CDR3 protein: CASSWTGGNTGELFF

J gene: TRBJ1-1
clone size: NA
V gene: TRBV28
CDR3 protein: CASSRARRPLGGTEAFF

J gene: TRBJ1-4
clone size: NA
V gene: TRBV5-8
CDR3 protein: CASRTGGPNEKLFF